What follows is one TCR beta chain and its context. Its antigen is unidentified. Sequencing used immunoSEQ multiplex PCR; TCRdb keeps in-frame clones, though not all of them. Of tens of thousands of clones listed, almost 65% are singletons. The CDR3 spans 14 residues. Germline V lookup: CDR1 SNHLY, CDR2 FYNNEI. Trimming pared 4 bases from V and 0 bases from J, leaving 9 bases between. The sample belongs to a study of radiotherapy plus CTLA-4 blockade in lung cancer. Study-level points and caveats: Blood saw expansion of tumor-derived TCR clones after radiotherapy plus ipilimumab.

The chain uses TRBV2 and TRBJ2-5; tentatively, D is TRBD2 (6 bases). Sequenced material: peripheral blood, taken from a patient treated with radiotherapy plus ipilimumab. The sequence was obtained from a human donor with non-small cell lung cancer who had a partial response to radiotherapy plus ipilimumab. The CDR3 bases are TGTGCCAGCAGTGCGGGGGTTTACCAAGAGACCCAGTACTTC. Its protein is CASSAGVYQETQYF.